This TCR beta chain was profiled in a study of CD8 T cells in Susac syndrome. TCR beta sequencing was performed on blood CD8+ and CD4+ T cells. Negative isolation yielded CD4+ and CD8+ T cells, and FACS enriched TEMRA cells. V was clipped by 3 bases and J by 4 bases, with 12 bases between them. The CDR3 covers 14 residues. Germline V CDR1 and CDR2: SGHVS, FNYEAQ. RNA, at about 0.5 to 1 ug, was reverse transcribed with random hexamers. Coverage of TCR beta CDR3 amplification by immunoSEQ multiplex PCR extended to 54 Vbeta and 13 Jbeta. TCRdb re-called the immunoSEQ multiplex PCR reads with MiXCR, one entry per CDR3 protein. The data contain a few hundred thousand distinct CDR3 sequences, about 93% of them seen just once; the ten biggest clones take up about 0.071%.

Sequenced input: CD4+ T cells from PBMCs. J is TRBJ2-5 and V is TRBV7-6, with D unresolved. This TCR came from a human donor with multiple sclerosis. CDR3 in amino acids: CASSFGILGETQYF. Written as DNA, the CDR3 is TGTGCCAGCAGCTTTGGGATCCTAGGAGAGACCCAGTACTTC.